The entry below gives a single T cell receptor (beta chain) sequence along with its context. Its recognized antigen is unknown. Base-call qualities are not available, and no considerably larger clone is one nucleotide away. This sample is part of a study of control samples from healthy donors and cancer patients (dated by TCRdb to 2020 to 2022). The library was produced with the immunoSEQ multiplex PCR assay. This immuneACCESS table, as held by TCRdb, lists in-frame sequences with V and J called but not all clones. Of the missing ones, under half trace to an unresolved V gene in checked studies; the others have no known cause. Here the sample has roughly 130,000 clones; 80% to 95% occur a single time. Approximately 2.7% of the sample belongs to the ten largest clones. The CDR3 runs 18 amino acids, cysteine and phenylalanine included. Only the CDR3 DNA is retained, 54 bases long and in frame from the first base. The germline V gene yields SGHRS for CDR1 and YFSETQ for CDR2. Trimming takes 0 bases from V and 2 bases from J, and the germline ends sit 19 bases apart.

Sequenced material: blood. In this chain, TRBV5-1 is recombined with TRBJ2-3; the D call is tentative, TRBD1 or TRBD2, as each matches 5 bases. The clonotype originates from a man aged 18 to 30 in good health. The DNA is TGCGCCAGCAGCTTGGGTCAGGATACCACGGGGCCCACAGATACGCAGTATTTT. It translates as CASSLGQDTTGPTDTQYF. Outside the CDR3, residues come from the reference TRBV5-1 and TRBJ2-3 proteins, so the full variable domain is: KAGVTQTPRYLIKTRGQQVTLSCSPISGHRSVSWYQQTPGQGLQFLFEYFSETQRNKGNFPGRFSGRQFSNSRSEMNVSTLELGDSALYLCASSLGQDTTGPTDTQYFGPGTRLTVL.